This T cell receptor beta chain was found in a study of blood T cell repertoires in COVID-19. Study overall: Samples taken during acute and convalescent COVID-19 were collected in the United States, Italy and Spain.

V lost 8 bases, J lost 0 bases, and 7 bases lay in between. The CDR3 sequence is 12 residues long. Authors' processing steps: Nucleated cell counts were estimated from reference gene primer amplification. Repertoires were generated with immunoSEQ multiplex PCR, while TCRdb's copy carries only in-frame clones and drops some. V and J calls and clone size are copied from that table; D and trimming were computed from the DNA. The profile shows some 150,000 clones, around 78% of them singletons. The origin of this receptor is a woman older than 75 with active or convalescent COVID-19. Sequencing was carried out using peripheral blood. The chain is built from TRBV12-3 or TRBV12-4 and TRBJ2-5; D is unresolved. CDR3 coding DNA: TGTGCCAGCGCACTGAACCAAGAGACCCAGTACTTC. It yields the protein CASALNQETQYF.